This TCR beta chain was retrieved from a study of T cell responses to AZD1222 COVID-19 vaccine. The data were produced by immunoSEQ multiplex PCR, yet TCRdb's version contains in-frame clones alone and is incomplete. Of roughly 93,000 clones listed, roughly 90% are singletons. V lost 6 bases to trimming and J lost 2 bases; unmatched junction nucleotides: 6. The CDR3 runs 13 residues. CDR1 and CDR2 (germline): SQVTM, ANQGSEA. Study-level points and caveats: Donors were largely white British and mainly female; clonal diversity was possibly underestimated. Epitopes outside B.1.351 and B.1.1.7 mutated regions reportedly drew nearly half of spike TCRs. An increase in Spike-specific TCR breadth and depth was observed after two AZD1222 doses. Baseline serostatus was positive in only a handful of AZD1222 recipients.

Comment on this clone: As yet, its antigen is unknown.

The sequence was collected from an adult in good health. This chain links TRBV29-1 with TRBJ2-7; TRBD2 matches at 8 bases. Sequences were derived from peripheral blood, sampled on day 0 of AZD1222 vaccination. The DNA of the CDR3 is TGCAGCGTAACGACTAGCGCCACCTACGAGCAGTACTTC. Translated, it gives CSVTTSATYEQYF.